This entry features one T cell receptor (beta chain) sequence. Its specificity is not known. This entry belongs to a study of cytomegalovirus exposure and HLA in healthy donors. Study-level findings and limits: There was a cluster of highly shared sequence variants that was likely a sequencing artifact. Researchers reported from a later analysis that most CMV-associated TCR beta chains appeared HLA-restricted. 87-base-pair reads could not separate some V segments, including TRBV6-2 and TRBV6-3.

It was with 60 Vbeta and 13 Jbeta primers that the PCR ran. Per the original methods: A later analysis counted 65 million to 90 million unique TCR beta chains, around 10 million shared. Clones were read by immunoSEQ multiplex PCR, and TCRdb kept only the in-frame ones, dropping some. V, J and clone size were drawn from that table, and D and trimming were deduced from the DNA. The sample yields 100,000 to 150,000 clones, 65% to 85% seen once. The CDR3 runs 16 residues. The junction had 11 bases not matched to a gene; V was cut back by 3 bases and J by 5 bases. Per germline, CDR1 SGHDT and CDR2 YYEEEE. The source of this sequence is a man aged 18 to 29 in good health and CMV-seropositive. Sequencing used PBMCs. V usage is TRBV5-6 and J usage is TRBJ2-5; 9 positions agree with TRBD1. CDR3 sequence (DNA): TGTGCCAGCAGCTCTACAGGGGGCATTGGGATTGAGACCCAGTACTTC. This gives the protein CASSSTGGIGIETQYF.